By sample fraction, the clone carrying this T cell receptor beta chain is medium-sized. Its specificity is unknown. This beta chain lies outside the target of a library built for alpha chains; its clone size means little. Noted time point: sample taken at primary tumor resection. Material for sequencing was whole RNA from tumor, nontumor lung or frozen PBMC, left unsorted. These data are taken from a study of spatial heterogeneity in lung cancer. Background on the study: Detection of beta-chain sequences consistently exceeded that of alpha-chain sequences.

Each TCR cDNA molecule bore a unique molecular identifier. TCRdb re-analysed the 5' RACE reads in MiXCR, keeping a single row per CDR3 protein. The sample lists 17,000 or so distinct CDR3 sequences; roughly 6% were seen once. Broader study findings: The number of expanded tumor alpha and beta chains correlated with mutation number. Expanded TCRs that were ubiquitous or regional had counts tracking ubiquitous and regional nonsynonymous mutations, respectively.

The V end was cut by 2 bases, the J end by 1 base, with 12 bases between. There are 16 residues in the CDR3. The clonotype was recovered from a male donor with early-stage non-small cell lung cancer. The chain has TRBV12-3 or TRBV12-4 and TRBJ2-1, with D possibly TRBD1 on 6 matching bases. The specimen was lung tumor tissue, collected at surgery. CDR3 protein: CASSLQGHISYNEQFF. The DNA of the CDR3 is TGTGCCAGCAGTTTACAGGGACACATATCCTACAATGAGCAGTTCTTC.